This is a list of T cell receptor beta chains from one sample in a study of identical twins. TCRdb passed the 5' RACE reads through MiXCR, listing each CDR3 protein once. The sample holds a few hundred thousand distinct CDR3 sequences, around 20% seen once. Sequencing used naive T cells sorted from blood. The receptors come from a man in his fifties in good health. CDR3s include the opening cysteine and the closing phenylalanine or tryptophan. A D gene is named only where the DNA matches it firmly. Clone size appears in some rows only: once, few, many, or a class for an expanded clone.

CDR3: CASSLERSGEQFF
DNA: TGTGCCAGCAGCTTAGAACGTTCTGGGGAGCAGTTCTTC
length: 13
J: TRBJ2-1
V: TRBV11-2
size: few
D: -

CDR3: CASSQKGTANYGYTF
DNA: TGCGCCAGCAGCCAAAAGGGTACAGCTAACTATGGCTACACCTTC
length: 15
J: TRBJ1-2
V: TRBV4-3
size: -
D: -

CDR3: CASSRWGQGLNYGYTF
DNA: TGTGCCAGCAGTAGGTGGGGGCAGGGGCTTAACTATGGCTACACCTTC
length: 16
J: TRBJ1-2
V: TRBV6-1
size: few
D: -

CDR3: CASSQGGLFADTQYF
DNA: TGTGCCAGCAGCCAGGGGGGGTTGTTCGCAGATACGCAGTATTTT
length: 15
J: TRBJ2-3
V: TRBV11-1
size: many
D: -

CDR3: CSASGTSQLAKNIQYF
DNA: TGCAGTGCTTCCGGGACTTCTCAACTAGCCAAAAACATTCAGTACTTC
length: 16
J: TRBJ2-4
V: TRBV20-1
size: few
D: -

CDR3: CASRLIDTQYF
DNA: TGTGCCAGCAGGCTCATAGATACGCAGTATTTT
length: 11
J: TRBJ2-3
V: TRBV12-3/TRBV12-4
size: many
D: -

CDR3: CASSPTGWDEKLFF
DNA: TGTGCCAGCAGCCCGACAGGGTGGGATGAAAAACTGTTTTTT
length: 14
J: TRBJ1-4
V: TRBV7-9
size: -
D: TRBD1

CDR3: CASSQDVLSPLQFF
DNA: TGCGCCAGCAGCCAAGATGTTTTATCCCCCCTCCAGTTCTTC
length: 14
J: TRBJ2-1
V: TRBV4-3
size: many
D: -

CDR3: CSVEPTGGSKQYF
DNA: TGCAGCGTTGAACCTACAGGGGGCTCAAAGCAGTACTTC
length: 13
J: TRBJ2-7
V: TRBV29-1
size: -
D: TRBD1

CDR3: CASSLDGPQETQYF
DNA: TGTGCCAGCAGCTTGGACGGACCACAAGAGACCCAGTACTTC
length: 14
J: TRBJ2-5
V: TRBV7-9
size: -
D: -

CDR3: CASSLGQGGIYEQFF
DNA: TGTGCCAGCAGCTTAGGGCAGGGGGGCATCTATGAGCAGTTCTTC
length: 15
J: TRBJ2-1
V: TRBV7-2
size: many
D: -

CDR3: CSVLTGASGRLDEQFF
DNA: TGCAGCGTTCTCACCGGGGCTAGCGGGAGGTTGGATGAGCAGTTCTTC
length: 16
J: TRBJ2-1
V: TRBV29-1
size: many
D: TRBD2

CDR3: CASSPRLELHF
DNA: TGTGCCAGCAGCCCTCGACTAGAACTGCACTTC
length: 11
J: TRBJ2-5
V: TRBV7-9
size: -
D: -

CDR3: CASSESSGTELEKLFF
DNA: TGTGCCAGCAGTGAATCATCTGGGACAGAGCTTGAAAAACTGTTTTTT
length: 16
J: TRBJ1-4
V: TRBV6-1
size: -
D: TRBD1

CDR3: CASSTSGPGGGELFF
DNA: TGTGCCAGCAGTACTAGCGGGCCTGGTGGCGGGGAGCTGTTTTTT
length: 15
J: TRBJ2-2
V: TRBV6-5
size: few
D: TRBD2

CDR3: CASSYGGVVGELFF
DNA: TGTGCCAGCAGTTACGGCGGGGTGGTCGGGGAGCTGTTTTTT
length: 14
J: TRBJ2-2
V: TRBV6-5
size: -
D: -

CDR3: CASSLEPTDTQYF
DNA: TGTGCCAGCAGCTTGGAACCCACAGATACGCAGTATTTT
length: 13
J: TRBJ2-3
V: TRBV5-6
size: many
D: -

CDR3: CSAPRGRSNQPQHF
DNA: TGCAGTGCCCCCAGGGGAAGAAGCAATCAGCCCCAGCATTTT
length: 14
J: TRBJ1-5
V: TRBV20-1
size: many
D: -

CDR3: CASSLTASSGNTIYF
DNA: TGTGCCAGCAGCTTGACAGCCAGCTCTGGAAACACCATATATTTT
length: 15
J: TRBJ1-3
V: TRBV7-2
size: -
D: -

CDR3: CSASPGLGSYNEQFF
DNA: TGCAGTGCTAGTCCGGGACTGGGCTCCTACAATGAGCAGTTCTTC
length: 15
J: TRBJ2-1
V: TRBV20-1
size: many
D: -

CDR3: CATSRETGVYEQYF
DNA: TGTGCCACCAGCAGAGAGACAGGGGTCTACGAGCAGTACTTC
length: 14
J: TRBJ2-7
V: TRBV15
size: -
D: TRBD1

CDR3: CASGPTLYEQYF
DNA: TGTGCTAGTGGCCCAACTCTTTACGAGCAGTACTTC
length: 12
J: TRBJ2-7
V: TRBV12-5
size: few
D: -

CDR3: CSARDGGTASYNEQFF
DNA: TGCAGTGCTAGAGATGGCGGGACAGCTTCCTACAATGAGCAGTTCTTC
length: 16
J: TRBJ2-1
V: TRBV20-1
size: few
D: -

CDR3: CSVVGSPEAFF
DNA: TGCAGCGTTGTCGGGAGCCCTGAAGCTTTCTTT
length: 11
J: TRBJ1-1
V: TRBV29-1
size: -
D: -

CDR3: CASTHGTGDEQYF
DNA: TGTGCCAGCACCCACGGAACAGGCGACGAGCAGTACTTC
length: 13
J: TRBJ2-7
V: TRBV6-6
size: -
D: -

CDR3: CASSVGVSGANVLTF
DNA: TGTGCCAGCAGCGTAGGTGTCTCTGGGGCCAACGTCCTGACTTTC
length: 15
J: TRBJ2-6
V: TRBV9
size: -
D: -

CDR3: CASSQDKEREGNEQFF
DNA: TGCGCCAGCAGCCAAGATAAGGAGCGGGAGGGAAATGAGCAGTTCTTC
length: 16
J: TRBJ2-1
V: TRBV4-3
size: few
D: TRBD2

CDR3: CSARDLAGVSTYNEQFF
DNA: TGCAGTGCTAGAGACCTAGCGGGGGTGAGCACCTACAATGAGCAGTTCTTC
length: 17
J: TRBJ2-1
V: TRBV20-1
size: many
D: TRBD2

CDR3: CASRVDRGLYNEQFF
DNA: TGTGCCAGCAGGGTCGACAGGGGGCTATACAATGAGCAGTTCTTC
length: 15
J: TRBJ2-1
V: TRBV6-1
size: -
D: TRBD1

CDR3: CANGPRPGELFF
DNA: TGTGCCAACGGACCTAGACCCGGGGAGCTGTTTTTT
length: 12
J: TRBJ2-2
V: TRBV10-3
size: -
D: -

CDR3: CATSTDRNTEAFF
DNA: TGTGCCACCAGCACGGACAGGAACACTGAAGCTTTCTTT
length: 13
J: TRBJ1-1
V: TRBV15
size: many
D: -

CDR3: CASTQGWSNQPQHF
DNA: TGTGCCAGCACTCAGGGCTGGAGCAATCAGCCCCAGCATTTT
length: 14
J: TRBJ1-5
V: TRBV6-2/TRBV6-3
size: -
D: -

CDR3: CASSFRDRITGELFF
DNA: TGCGCCAGCAGCTTCCGGGACAGGATCACCGGGGAGCTGTTTTTT
length: 15
J: TRBJ2-2
V: TRBV5-1
size: many
D: TRBD1

CDR3: CASSQSGTGRDYGYTF
DNA: TGTGCCAGCAGTCAGTCAGGGACAGGGCGGGACTATGGCTACACCTTC
length: 16
J: TRBJ1-2
V: TRBV6-1
size: -
D: TRBD1

CDR3: CAISESPGILLDTQYF
DNA: TGTGCCATCAGTGAGTCTCCAGGGATTTTATTGGATACGCAGTATTTT
length: 16
J: TRBJ2-3
V: TRBV10-3
size: many
D: -

CDR3: CSAMTIQRVTDTQYF
DNA: TGCAGTGCGATGACTATTCAGAGGGTCACAGATACGCAGTATTTT
length: 15
J: TRBJ2-3
V: TRBV20-1
size: -
D: -

CDR3: CSVTLAGEPYNEQFF
DNA: TGCAGTGTCACTCTAGCGGGAGAACCCTACAATGAGCAGTTCTTC
length: 15
J: TRBJ2-1
V: TRBV20-1
size: -
D: TRBD2

CDR3: CASSLMEGTDTQYF
DNA: TGTGCTAGCAGCTTAATGGAGGGTACAGATACGCAGTATTTT
length: 14
J: TRBJ2-3
V: TRBV7-7
size: -
D: -

CDR3: CASSKDLGFQETQYF
DNA: TGTGCCAGCAGCAAAGATCTGGGGTTCCAAGAGACCCAGTACTTC
length: 15
J: TRBJ2-5
V: TRBV21-1
size: many
D: -

CDR3: CSARHLQGTDYEQYF
DNA: TGCAGTGCTAGACACTTACAGGGAACAGACTACGAGCAGTACTTC
length: 15
J: TRBJ2-7
V: TRBV20-1
size: many
D: -

CDR3: CSIPRRDKNIQYF
DNA: TGCAGTATCCCCCGCAGGGATAAAAACATTCAGTACTTC
length: 13
J: TRBJ2-4
V: TRBV20-1
size: few
D: -

CDR3: CASSLGQVQETQYF
DNA: TGTGCCAGCAGTTTAGGACAGGTACAAGAGACCCAGTACTTC
length: 14
J: TRBJ2-5
V: TRBV12-3/TRBV12-4
size: many
D: -

CDR3: CASSQPTIAGATDTQYF
DNA: TGCGCCAGCAGCCAACCGACTATAGCGGGGGCCACAGATACGCAGTATTTT
length: 17
J: TRBJ2-3
V: TRBV4-1
size: -
D: TRBD2

CDR3: CASSVRGQGGTGELFF
DNA: TGTGCCAGCAGCGTACGGGGACAGGGTGGCACCGGGGAGCTGTTTTTT
length: 16
J: TRBJ2-2
V: TRBV9
size: -
D: TRBD1

CDR3: CASSLAADTEAFF
DNA: TGCGCCAGCAGCTTGGCGGCAGACACTGAAGCTTTCTTT
length: 13
J: TRBJ1-1
V: TRBV5-1
size: many
D: -

CDR3: CASSIGGRGSGNTIYF
DNA: TGTGCCAGCAGTATAGGTGGTCGGGGCTCTGGAAACACCATATATTTT
length: 16
J: TRBJ1-3
V: TRBV12-3/TRBV12-4
size: few
D: -

CDR3: CATSRDGGYVTDTQYF
DNA: TGTGCCACCAGCAGAGATGGTGGATACGTCACAGATACGCAGTATTTT
length: 16
J: TRBJ2-3
V: TRBV15
size: many
D: -

CDR3: CASSLNRAGQYF
DNA: TGTGCCAGCAGCTTAAACAGGGCCGGGCAGTACTTC
length: 12
J: TRBJ2-7
V: TRBV5-5
size: -
D: -

CDR3: CASSMGDRSVYEQYF
DNA: TGTGCCAGTAGTATGGGGGACAGAAGCGTTTACGAGCAGTACTTC
length: 15
J: TRBJ2-7
V: TRBV19
size: -
D: TRBD1

CDR3: CSASNKGKETQYF
DNA: TGCAGTGCTAGCAATAAAGGGAAAGAGACCCAGTACTTC
length: 13
J: TRBJ2-5
V: TRBV20-1
size: many
D: -